This T cell receptor (beta chain) was sequenced for a study of blood T cells in healthy people across ages. The overall study: For every two T cells, template switching captured about one barcoded beta molecule.

Overall study findings and caveats: Getting older went along with TCR beta diversity per million T cells dropping roughly linearly.

A word on this clonotype: Its antigen is not known.

Germline CDR1 and CDR2: DFQATT and SNEGSKA (reference sequence). V lost 7 bases and J 9 bases, leaving 15 bases between the germline ends. The CDR3 runs to 11 residues. Each donor was a healthy Caucasian individual from Russia, aged about 6 to 95. It was with a sample-barcoded 5' primer and a J-beta primer mix that a second PCR of about 6 to 12 cycles was run. Per sample, CDR3-containing paired-end reads numbered at least 2.5 million. TCRdb re-analysed the 5' RACE reads in MiXCR, keeping a single row per CDR3 protein. The table lists fewer than 2,000,000 distinct CDR3 sequences, roughly two fifths of them singletons.

The sample consisted of blood. The receptor was isolated from a human donor in good health. This chain connects TRBV20-1 to TRBJ2-5; D may be TRBD2 (5 bases). CDR3: CSGHSGGSQYF. As DNA, the CDR3 is TGCAGTGGGCACTCCGGAGGTTCCCAGTACTTC.